Listed below are T cell receptor beta chains from one sample, sequenced in a study of blood T cells in healthy people across ages. TCRdb re-analysed the 5' RACE reads in MiXCR, keeping a single row per CDR3 protein. The data hold about a million distinct CDR3 sequences, with roughly 47% observed a single time. Sample: blood. The receptors derive from a woman aged 55-69 years in good health. Both conserved end residues are part of each CDR3. The D gene is left open where the match is weak. Size is omitted from some rows. Given values are once, few, many or a class for expanded clones.

D: TRBD1
V: TRBV5-8
J: TRBJ2-3
size: once
DNA: TGTGCCAGCAGCTTGGAAGGGGGCGCGACAGATACGCAGTATTTT
CDR3: CASSLEGGATDTQYF

D: .
V: TRBV30
J: TRBJ2-3
size: .
DNA: TGTGCCTGGAGTAGTGTGGATACGCAGTATTTT
CDR3: CAWSSVDTQYF

D: TRBD1
V: TRBV28
J: TRBJ2-7
size: few
DNA: TGTGCCAGCAACGGACAGGGGAGCTCCTACGAGCAGTACTTC
CDR3: CASNGQGSSYEQYF

D: .
V: TRBV6-2/TRBV6-3
J: TRBJ2-7
size: .
DNA: TGTGCCACAATCGGTTTCTCCTACGAGCAGTACTTC
CDR3: CATIGFSYEQYF

D: TRBD2
V: TRBV4-1
J: TRBJ2-5
size: few
DNA: TGCGCCAGCAGCCAAGTTGAGACTCCGGGGGGGTTCCAAGAGACCCAGTACTTC
CDR3: CASSQVETPGGFQETQYF

D: .
V: TRBV28
J: TRBJ2-7
size: .
DNA: TGTGCCAGCAGGTCTGGGGGGACCGACTCCTACGAGCAGTACTTC
CDR3: CASRSGGTDSYEQYF

D: TRBD1
V: TRBV12-3/TRBV12-4
J: TRBJ1-2
size: few
DNA: TGTGCCAGCAGTTTCCGGGACAGGGATTACTATGGCTACACCTTC
CDR3: CASSFRDRDYYGYTF

D: .
V: TRBV27
J: TRBJ2-1
size: .
DNA: TGTGCCAGCAGTTTATTCCGGGACAATGAGCAGTTCTTC
CDR3: CASSLFRDNEQFF

D: .
V: TRBV7-2
J: TRBJ2-7
size: .
DNA: TGTGCCAGCAGCTTAGATGCTGGGGCAACCTACGAGCAGTACTTC
CDR3: CASSLDAGATYEQYF

D: .
V: TRBV4-3
J: TRBJ2-7
size: few
DNA: TGCGCCAGCAGCCAAGATTCGGGACAAGGCTACGAGCAGTACTTC
CDR3: CASSQDSGQGYEQYF

D: .
V: TRBV29-1
J: TRBJ2-1
size: .
DNA: TGCTGCGTTGAAGTCGTAAGGCCTGAGCAGTTCTTC
CDR3: CCVEVVRPEQFF

D: .
V: TRBV6-1
J: TRBJ1-1
size: .
DNA: TGTGCCAGCAGTGAAGGGGCAGGGCAGGTAGAAGCTTTCTTT
CDR3: CASSEGAGQVEAFF

D: .
V: TRBV28
J: TRBJ2-7
size: .
DNA: TGTGCCAGCAAGGGACGGCCCTACGAGCAGTACTTC
CDR3: CASKGRPYEQYF

D: TRBD1
V: TRBV20-1
J: TRBJ2-7
size: .
DNA: TGCAGTGCTAGACTGGGGTCGGGACAGGGCAAATACGAGCAGTACTTC
CDR3: CSARLGSGQGKYEQYF

D: TRBD2
V: TRBV7-3
J: TRBJ2-1
size: .
DNA: TGTGCCAGCAGCTTAACGGTTGGAGTAGCGGGAGTCTCTGAGCAGTTCTTC
CDR3: CASSLTVGVAGVSEQFF

D: .
V: TRBV18
J: TRBJ2-5
size: few
DNA: TGTGCCAGCTCACCGAGGGCAGAGAAAGAGACCCAGTACTTC
CDR3: CASSPRAEKETQYF

D: TRBD2
V: TRBV20-1
J: TRBJ2-3
size: .
DNA: TGCAGTGCTCCTGGGGGGGGTTACGGAGATACGCAGTATTTT
CDR3: CSAPGGGYGDTQYF

D: .
V: TRBV28
J: TRBJ2-1
size: .
DNA: TGTGCCAGCAGGCGGGACGGACCCCACAATGAGCAGTTCTTC
CDR3: CASRRDGPHNEQFF

D: .
V: TRBV29-1
J: TRBJ2-4
size: .
DNA: TGCGGCGCAAGGTGGGGGACGTCACGTGAGCAGTACTTC
CDR3: CGARWGTSREQYF

D: .
V: TRBV28
J: TRBJ2-1
size: .
DNA: TGTGCCAGCGGCCTTCCGTTTAGGACAGAGAATGAGCAGTTCTTC
CDR3: CASGLPFRTENEQFF

D: TRBD1
V: TRBV11-1
J: TRBJ2-5
size: .
DNA: TGTGCCAGCAGTGGACAGGGGACAGGGCAAGAGACCCAGTACTTC
CDR3: CASSGQGTGQETQYF

D: .
V: TRBV7-6
J: TRBJ2-7
size: few
DNA: TGTGCCAGCAGCTTTGGTGGGACGGAAGGCTACGAGCAGTACTTC
CDR3: CASSFGGTEGYEQYF

D: .
V: TRBV7-8
J: TRBJ2-7
size: few
DNA: TGTGCCAGCAGCGCCGGTCGAGGGTCTCGCTACGAGCAGTACTTC
CDR3: CASSAGRGSRYEQYF

D: .
V: TRBV4-1
J: TRBJ2-4
size: .
DNA: TGCGCCAGCAGCTTCCTTGACAGTTGGGAAAGCTCCTACGGGCAGTACTTC
CDR3: CASSFLDSWESSYGQYF

D: .
V: TRBV7-8
J: TRBJ2-5
size: .
DNA: TGTGCCAGCAGCTTAGGACCGGGACCGGAGAGGGAGCAGTACTTC
CDR3: CASSLGPGPEREQYF

D: .
V: TRBV7-2
J: TRBJ1-2
size: .
DNA: TGTGCCAGCAGCCCCCTAAACCAGGGCTACACCTTC
CDR3: CASSPLNQGYTF

D: .
V: TRBV3-1
J: TRBJ2-5
size: .
DNA: TGTGCCAGCAGCCGACCCGGGACGCCTCAAGAGACCCAGTACTTC
CDR3: CASSRPGTPQETQYF

D: .
V: TRBV12-3/TRBV12-4
J: TRBJ2-5
size: .
DNA: TGTGCCAGCAGGCTAGCTGGAGGCAATGAGCAGTACTTC
CDR3: CASRLAGGNEQYF

D: .
V: TRBV7-6
J: TRBJ1-1
size: .
DNA: TGTGCCAGCAGCGCAGGGACAGAAGCTTTCTTT
CDR3: CASSAGTEAFF